The clone carrying this TCR beta chain has a single count. The antigen is unknown. Mismatch with germline at one junction end may stem from a read error. The CDR3 has 14 residues. CDR1 is KGHDR, CDR2 SFDVKD, per germline. This entry belongs to a study of Graves' ophthalmopathy and Graves' hyperthyroidism. General study results and limits: Progression of ophthalmopathy was predicted by the model with more than 70% sensitivity and under 75% specificity. The majority of expanded thyroid clonotypes above 0.001 frequency also occurred in blood.

RNA transcripts served as template for amplifying TCR beta CDR3 sequences. Second-round multiplex PCR came after a first-round RT-PCR that employed HTBI primers. One entry per CDR3 protein results from TCRdb running MiXCR on the multiplex PCR reads. The repertoire has 650,000 to 900,000 distinct CDR3 sequences, 40% of them found once; the top ten carry approximately 43%. The gene calls are TRBV24-1 and TRBJ2-5, with 7 bases lining up with TRBD2. The source is an adult man with Graves' ophthalmopathy. The sequencing sample was made of peripheral blood. CDR3 nucleotide sequence: TGTGCCATCAGTGAGGGACTACTCCAAGAGACCCAGCACTTC. Translated: CAISEGLLQETQHF.